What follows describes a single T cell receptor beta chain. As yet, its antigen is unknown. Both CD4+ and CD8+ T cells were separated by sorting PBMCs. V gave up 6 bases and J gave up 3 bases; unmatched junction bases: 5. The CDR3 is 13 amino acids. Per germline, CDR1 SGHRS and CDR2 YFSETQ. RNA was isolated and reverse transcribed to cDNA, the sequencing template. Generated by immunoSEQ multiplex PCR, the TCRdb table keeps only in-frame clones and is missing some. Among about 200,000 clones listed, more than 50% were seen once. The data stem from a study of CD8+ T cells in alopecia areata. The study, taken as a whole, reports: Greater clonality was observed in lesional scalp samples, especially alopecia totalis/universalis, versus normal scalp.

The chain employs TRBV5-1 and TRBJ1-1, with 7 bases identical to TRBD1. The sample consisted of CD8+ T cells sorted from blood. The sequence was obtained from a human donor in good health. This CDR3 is CASMGTEYTEAFF. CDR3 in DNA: TGCGCCAGCATGGGGACAGAGTACACTGAAGCTTTCTTT.